Listed below are T cell receptor beta chains from one sample, sequenced in a study of blood T cell repertoires in COVID-19. TCRdb's copy holds only in-frame clones and misses some; the assay was immunoSEQ multiplex PCR. The sample consists of approximately 25,000 clones, around 83% of them appearing once. Sequenced input: peripheral blood. The receptors were gathered from a human donor in a cohort sampled during active COVID-19. The CDR3 runs from the conserved cysteine through the conserved F or W. Each record gives: J gene, D gene, V gene, clone size, CDR3 length, CDR3 DNA, CDR3 protein. The D gene is left open where the match is weak. Clone size is shown for a subset of rows, as once, few, many or a class of expanded clone.

j_call: TRBJ1-2; d_call: -; v_call: TRBV4-1; clone_size: -; cdr3_length: 14; cdr3_nt: TGCGCCAGCACGGCCGGGGGGCTGGACTATGGCTACACCTTC; cdr3_aa: CASTAGGLDYGYTF
j_call: TRBJ1-6; d_call: -; v_call: TRBV25-1; clone_size: -; cdr3_length: 14; cdr3_nt: TGTGCCAGCAGTGACTCTTCAATGCGGTCACCCCTCCACTTT; cdr3_aa: CASSDSSMRSPLHF
j_call: TRBJ2-3; d_call: TRBD2; v_call: TRBV11-1; clone_size: -; cdr3_length: 15; cdr3_nt: TGTGCCAGCAGCTTAGGGACTAGCGGCACAGATACGCAGTATTTT; cdr3_aa: CASSLGTSGTDTQYF
j_call: TRBJ1-6; d_call: -; v_call: TRBV7-9; clone_size: -; cdr3_length: 14; cdr3_nt: TGTGCCAGCAGCTTGTCTGGGGGCATGACACCCCTCCACTTT; cdr3_aa: CASSLSGGMTPLHF
j_call: TRBJ2-6; d_call: -; v_call: TRBV24-1; clone_size: -; cdr3_length: 16; cdr3_nt: TGTGCCACCAGTCCAGGGGCCACATCTGGGGCCAACGTCCTGACTTTC; cdr3_aa: CATSPGATSGANVLTF
j_call: TRBJ2-3; d_call: TRBD2; v_call: TRBV7-7; clone_size: -; cdr3_length: 16; cdr3_nt: TGTGCCAGCAGCTTAGGGACTAGCCGAAGCACAGATACGCAGTATTTT; cdr3_aa: CASSLGTSRSTDTQYF
j_call: TRBJ2-7; d_call: TRBD1; v_call: TRBV4-2; clone_size: medium-sized; cdr3_length: 15; cdr3_nt: TGTGCCAGCAGCCAAGATCAGGACAGGGTCTACGAGCAGTACTTC; cdr3_aa: CASSQDQDRVYEQYF
j_call: TRBJ2-5; d_call: -; v_call: TRBV5-1; clone_size: -; cdr3_length: 13; cdr3_nt: TGCGCCAGCAGCCCCTTTACACAAGAGACCCAGTACTTC; cdr3_aa: CASSPFTQETQYF
j_call: TRBJ1-4; d_call: -; v_call: TRBV24-1; clone_size: -; cdr3_length: 16; cdr3_nt: TGTGCCACCAGTGATTTTCAGGGAGGGGGTAATGAAAAACTGTTTTTT; cdr3_aa: CATSDFQGGGNEKLFF
j_call: TRBJ2-4; d_call: TRBD1; v_call: TRBV3-1/TRBV3-2; clone_size: -; cdr3_length: 15; cdr3_nt: TGTGCCAGCAGCCACCAGGGACAGGGGAAAAACATTCAGTACTTC; cdr3_aa: CASSHQGQGKNIQYF
j_call: TRBJ2-3; d_call: -; v_call: TRBV7-6; clone_size: -; cdr3_length: 16; cdr3_nt: TGTGCCAGCAGCCTTTCGTTTAGCCGGCAAGAGGATACGCAGTATTTT; cdr3_aa: CASSLSFSRQEDTQYF
j_call: TRBJ2-7; d_call: TRBD2; v_call: TRBV28; clone_size: -; cdr3_length: 13; cdr3_nt: TGTGCCAGCAGAAGCGGGAGGTTCGACGAGCAGTACTTC; cdr3_aa: CASRSGRFDEQYF
j_call: TRBJ2-5; d_call: TRBD1; v_call: TRBV4-3; clone_size: once; cdr3_length: 15; cdr3_nt: TGCGCCAGCAGCCAGGGACAGCTGTACCAAGAGACCCAGTACTTC; cdr3_aa: CASSQGQLYQETQYF
j_call: TRBJ2-2; d_call: -; v_call: TRBV6-5; clone_size: -; cdr3_length: 13; cdr3_nt: TGTGCCAGCAGTTACTCTAGCACCGGGGAGCTGTTTTTT; cdr3_aa: CASSYSSTGELFF
j_call: TRBJ2-1; d_call: -; v_call: TRBV12-3/TRBV12-4; clone_size: -; cdr3_length: 12; cdr3_nt: TGTGCCAGCAGTGCTAGCTACAATGAGCAGTTCTTC; cdr3_aa: CASSASYNEQFF
j_call: TRBJ1-1; d_call: TRBD1; v_call: TRBV2; clone_size: few; cdr3_length: 13; cdr3_nt: TGTGCCAGCACTCAGGGGGAGAACACTGAAGCTTTCTTT; cdr3_aa: CASTQGENTEAFF
j_call: TRBJ2-7; d_call: -; v_call: TRBV28; clone_size: -; cdr3_length: 14; cdr3_nt: TGTGCCAGCAGTTCCCTCTCGGAGGGCAGCGAGCAGTACTTC; cdr3_aa: CASSSLSEGSEQYF
j_call: TRBJ1-5; d_call: TRBD1; v_call: TRBV19; clone_size: -; cdr3_length: 16; cdr3_nt: TGTGCCAGTAGTATCCCAGGACAGGATTTCATTCAGCCCCAGCATTTT; cdr3_aa: CASSIPGQDFIQPQHF
j_call: TRBJ2-3; d_call: TRBD2; v_call: TRBV3-1/TRBV3-2; clone_size: -; cdr3_length: 14; cdr3_nt: TGTGCCAGCAGCCGGACTAGCCCTCCAGATACGCAGTATTTT; cdr3_aa: CASSRTSPPDTQYF
j_call: TRBJ2-2; d_call: TRBD2; v_call: TRBV9; clone_size: few; cdr3_length: 17; cdr3_nt: TGTGCCAGCAGCGTAGTAGCGGGGGGGCTGAGCACCGGGGAGCTGTTTTTT; cdr3_aa: CASSVVAGGLSTGELFF
j_call: TRBJ1-3; d_call: -; v_call: TRBV25-1; clone_size: few; cdr3_length: 17; cdr3_nt: TGTGCCAGCAGTGCCCTTGCCGGACGGGAGACTGGAAACACCATATATTTT; cdr3_aa: CASSALAGRETGNTIYF
j_call: TRBJ1-2; d_call: -; v_call: TRBV6-5; clone_size: few; cdr3_length: 14; cdr3_nt: TGTGCCAGCAGTTACCATCAGGGGTCATATGGCTACACCTTC; cdr3_aa: CASSYHQGSYGYTF
j_call: TRBJ1-4; d_call: TRBD1; v_call: TRBV2; clone_size: -; cdr3_length: 16; cdr3_nt: TGTGCCAGCAGCCCTCCAGATGGGACAGGAGCTGAAAAACTGTTTTTT; cdr3_aa: CASSPPDGTGAEKLFF
j_call: TRBJ2-1; d_call: TRBD2; v_call: TRBV3-1/TRBV3-2; clone_size: -; cdr3_length: 15; cdr3_nt: TGTGCCAGCAGTATAGCGGGGGGCGGGTACAATGAGCAGTTCTTC; cdr3_aa: CASSIAGGGYNEQFF
j_call: TRBJ2-7; d_call: -; v_call: TRBV28; clone_size: -; cdr3_length: 12; cdr3_nt: TGTGCCAGCACGGGACTTACCTACGAGCAGTACTTC; cdr3_aa: CASTGLTYEQYF
j_call: TRBJ2-2; d_call: -; v_call: TRBV19; clone_size: -; cdr3_length: 18; cdr3_nt: TGTGCCAGTAGTATTTTATATTGGGACACCGCGAACACCGGGGAGCTGTTTTTT; cdr3_aa: CASSILYWDTANTGELFF
j_call: TRBJ2-7; d_call: -; v_call: TRBV10-3; clone_size: -; cdr3_length: 11; cdr3_nt: TGTGCCATCAGTGGGGGCCGCGAGCAGTACTTC; cdr3_aa: CAISGGREQYF
j_call: TRBJ1-5; d_call: TRBD1; v_call: TRBV2; clone_size: few; cdr3_length: 16; cdr3_nt: TGTGCCAGCTCCCCCCTGACAGGGGGAACTAATCAGCCCCAGCATTTT; cdr3_aa: CASSPLTGGTNQPQHF
j_call: TRBJ2-7; d_call: TRBD1; v_call: TRBV7-9; clone_size: -; cdr3_length: 14; cdr3_nt: TGTGCCAGCAGTGGGGACAGGGGGCTTCCCGAGCAGTACTTC; cdr3_aa: CASSGDRGLPEQYF
j_call: TRBJ2-2; d_call: -; v_call: TRBV4-2; clone_size: -; cdr3_length: 15; cdr3_nt: TGTGCCAGCAGCCACGCCGACAGAAACACCGGGGAGCTGTTTTTT; cdr3_aa: CASSHADRNTGELFF
j_call: TRBJ2-7; d_call: -; v_call: TRBV19; clone_size: medium-sized; cdr3_length: 12; cdr3_nt: TGTGCCAGTAGTATTCCCGGCTACGAGCAGTACTTC; cdr3_aa: CASSIPGYEQYF
j_call: TRBJ2-3; d_call: TRBD2; v_call: TRBV7-3; clone_size: once; cdr3_length: 18; cdr3_nt: TGTGCCAGCAGCTTAACCCGGACTAGCGGTTCCCTGGGAGATACGCAGTATTTT; cdr3_aa: CASSLTRTSGSLGDTQYF
j_call: TRBJ2-1; d_call: -; v_call: TRBV4-2; clone_size: -; cdr3_length: 17; cdr3_nt: TGTGCCAGCAGCCAAGGCTCAGGGCCCCTTTCCTACAATGAGCAGTTCTTC; cdr3_aa: CASSQGSGPLSYNEQFF
j_call: TRBJ1-2; d_call: TRBD1; v_call: TRBV9; clone_size: -; cdr3_length: 14; cdr3_nt: TGTGCCAGCAGCGGAGGGGACAGTAGCTATGGCTACACCTTC; cdr3_aa: CASSGGDSSYGYTF
j_call: TRBJ1-4; d_call: -; v_call: TRBV7-9; clone_size: -; cdr3_length: 15; cdr3_nt: TGTGCCAGCAGCTTAGGCACAGGCTCCAATGAAAAACTGTTTTTT; cdr3_aa: CASSLGTGSNEKLFF
j_call: TRBJ1-5; d_call: -; v_call: TRBV30; clone_size: -; cdr3_length: 13; cdr3_nt: TGTGCCTGGAGTGTACGGGATAATCAGCCCCAGCATTTT; cdr3_aa: CAWSVRDNQPQHF
j_call: TRBJ1-1; d_call: TRBD1; v_call: TRBV7-8; clone_size: -; cdr3_length: 17; cdr3_nt: TGTGCCAGCAGCTACGACAGGGGGCGCGTAGGTCGGACTGAAGCTTTCTTT; cdr3_aa: CASSYDRGRVGRTEAFF
j_call: TRBJ2-3; d_call: TRBD1; v_call: TRBV19; clone_size: -; cdr3_length: 17; cdr3_nt: TGTGCCAGTAGCGACTTCACAGGGGTTTCTGGCACAGATACGCAGTATTTT; cdr3_aa: CASSDFTGVSGTDTQYF
j_call: TRBJ1-3; d_call: TRBD1; v_call: TRBV18; clone_size: few; cdr3_length: 15; cdr3_nt: TGTGCCAGCTCACCAAACAGGGGGCTCGGAAACACCATATATTTT; cdr3_aa: CASSPNRGLGNTIYF
j_call: TRBJ1-2; d_call: -; v_call: TRBV5-5; clone_size: once; cdr3_length: 18; cdr3_nt: TGTACCAGCAGCTCCGAGGGGTACTCGACAGGAGCTAACTATGGCTACACCTTC; cdr3_aa: CTSSSEGYSTGANYGYTF
j_call: TRBJ2-5; d_call: TRBD1; v_call: TRBV11-3; clone_size: -; cdr3_length: 15; cdr3_nt: TGTGCCAGCGGAAAGGGACAGGGTATCGGAGAGACCCAGTACTTC; cdr3_aa: CASGKGQGIGETQYF
j_call: TRBJ1-6; d_call: -; v_call: TRBV6-5; clone_size: -; cdr3_length: 16; cdr3_nt: TGTGCCAGCAGTTACTCGAGTTCGGGATCGGACTCACCCCTCCACTTT; cdr3_aa: CASSYSSSGSDSPLHF
j_call: TRBJ1-4; d_call: -; v_call: TRBV7-8; clone_size: -; cdr3_length: 13; cdr3_nt: TGTGCCAGCAGCTTATCTCTTAATGAAAAACTGTTTTTT; cdr3_aa: CASSLSLNEKLFF
j_call: TRBJ2-1; d_call: -; v_call: TRBV4-2; clone_size: -; cdr3_length: 15; cdr3_nt: TGTGCCAGCAGCCAGGGGGGAGACAGTTACAATGAGCAGTTCTTC; cdr3_aa: CASSQGGDSYNEQFF
j_call: TRBJ2-2; d_call: -; v_call: TRBV12-3/TRBV12-4; clone_size: -; cdr3_length: 12; cdr3_nt: TGTGCCAGCATGGAAGTGGGAGTCGAGCTGTTTTTT; cdr3_aa: CASMEVGVELFF